This TCR beta chain originates from a study of shared clonotypes between healthy human individuals. Germline loops: CDR1 SGHNT, CDR2 YYREEE (reference sequence). The V and J ends lost 5 bases and 9 bases respectively, with 15 bases between them. CDR3 length: 13 residues. Here immunoSEQ multiplex PCR was the method, and the copy in TCRdb shows in-frame clones only, minus some. In the table there are 850,000 to 1,200,000 clones, around 75% of which are singletons. This chain connects TRBV5-4 to TRBJ2-1, with D possibly called TRBD1 or TRBD2 (5 bases each). The receptor was derived from a man between 18 and 35 years old in good health. Sequenced material: memory CD4+ T cells sorted from blood. Sample subset: CD45RA-negative fraction. The CDR3 DNA sequence: TGTGCCAGCAGTTGGGACCGCATCGGTGAGCAGTTCTTC. Its translation: CASSWDRIGEQFF.